A single T cell receptor beta chain is shown here with its context. This clonotype was detected once. This receptor's antigen is unknown. The junction does not match germline at one end; this may be a read error. The data were obtained in a study of CD8+CD57+ T cells in acquired aplastic anemia (dated by TCRdb to between 2017 and 2018). Describing the broader study: Extracted DNA from sorted CD4+ and CD8+ cells averaged about 3.4 ug, ranging from roughly 0.17 to 27.4 ug. A CD8+CD57+ expansion meant a frequency higher than the mean frequency seen in healthy subjects. Broad study findings and their caveats: Patients and healthy controls showed no significant difference in CD8+ Simpson's diversity (P=0.060). Around 31 CD8+ CDR3 sequences were shared between patients and controls but appeared highly expressed in patients and within their immunodominant clones.

Profiling of TCR beta VDJ combinations and CDR3 sequences used genomic DNA as the template. An Illumina HiSeq 2000 was used for TCR repertoire sequencing. The source study handled its data this way. TRBV/TRBJ rearrangement plots, CDR3 size and DJ length profiles, and Simpson's diversity index were used to evaluate the repertoires. The most abundant DNA sequence in the deep sequencing data was defined as the immunodominant clone. CDR3 amino acid sequences were checked for sharing across subjects and were also compared against the VDJdb database and published repertoires. TCRdb reanalyzed the raw reads on its own, using fastp at Q25 for trimming and MiXCR for clone calling, and kept in-frame beta chains. Rows are unified per CDR3 protein, each entry keeping the most common DNA and genes. The V and J calls, along with clone size, are taken from TCRdb and not from the paper's own processing. In this sample the table shows roughly 220,000 distinct CDR3 sequences, less than 75% of which occur a single time. Roughly 61% of the sample is held by the ten biggest clonotypes.

According to the germline V gene (reference sequence), CDR1 reads SEHNR and CDR2 reads FQNEAQ. The cysteine opens and the phenylalanine closes a CDR3 of 10 amino acids. Here the CDR3 DNA is all that survives: 30 bases in frame from base 1. Expansion of CD8+CD57+ cells had been shown by flow cytometry in the patients chosen for sequencing. Every patient had a diagnosis of severe acquired aplastic anemia based on International Study of Aplastic Anemia and Agranulocytosis and Camitta criteria. At the time blood was sampled, none of the patients had received any therapy. In the study, sorted CD4+ and CD8+ blood T cells from patients with severe aplastic anemia and from healthy subjects underwent deep sequencing of TCR repertoires. In the USA, patient enrollment took place under clinicaltrials.gov protocols 00001620, 01623167, 00001397, 00071045, 00081523 and 00961064. Ficoll-Paque density gradient centrifugation was used to isolate peripheral blood mononuclear cells. CD4+ and CD8+ T cells were sorted by FACS or magnetic beads before DNA extraction.

The material sequenced was sorted CD4+, CD8+, or CD8+CD57+ T cells (not recorded which) from PBMCs. This receptor was obtained from a human donor with aplastic anemia. The chain is encoded by TRBV7-9 joined to TRBJ2-5, with the D gene too uncertain to name. In nucleotide form, the sequence is TGTGCCAGCAGCTTAGAGATCACTAACTTC. This encodes CASSLEITNF.